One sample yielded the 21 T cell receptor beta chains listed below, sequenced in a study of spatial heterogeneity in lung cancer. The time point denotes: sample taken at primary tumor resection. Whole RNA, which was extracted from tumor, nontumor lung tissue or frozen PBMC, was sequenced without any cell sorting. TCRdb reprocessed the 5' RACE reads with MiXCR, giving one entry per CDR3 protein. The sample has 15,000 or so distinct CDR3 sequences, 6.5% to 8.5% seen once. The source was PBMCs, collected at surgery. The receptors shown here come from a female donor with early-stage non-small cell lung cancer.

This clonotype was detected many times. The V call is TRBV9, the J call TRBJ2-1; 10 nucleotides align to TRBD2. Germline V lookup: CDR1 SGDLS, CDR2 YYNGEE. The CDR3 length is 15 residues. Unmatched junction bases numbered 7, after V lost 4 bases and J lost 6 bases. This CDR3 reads CASSMSGGDLNEQFF. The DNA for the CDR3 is TGTGCCAGCAGCATGAGCGGGGGGGATCTCAATGAGCAGTTCTTC.

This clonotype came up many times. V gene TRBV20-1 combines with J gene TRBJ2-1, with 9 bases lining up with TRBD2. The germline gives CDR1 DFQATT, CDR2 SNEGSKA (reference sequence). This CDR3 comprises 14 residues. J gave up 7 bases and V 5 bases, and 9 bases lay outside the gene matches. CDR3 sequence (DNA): TGCAGTGCTGGATTAGCGGGAGACCCTAATGAGCAGTTCTTC. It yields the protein CSAGLAGDPNEQFF.

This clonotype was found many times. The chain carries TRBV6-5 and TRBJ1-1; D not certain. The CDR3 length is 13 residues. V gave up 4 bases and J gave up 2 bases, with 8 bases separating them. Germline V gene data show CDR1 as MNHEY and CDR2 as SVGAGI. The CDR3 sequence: CASSLAANTEAFF. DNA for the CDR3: TGTGCCAGCAGTTTAGCTGCCAACACTGAAGCTTTCTTT.

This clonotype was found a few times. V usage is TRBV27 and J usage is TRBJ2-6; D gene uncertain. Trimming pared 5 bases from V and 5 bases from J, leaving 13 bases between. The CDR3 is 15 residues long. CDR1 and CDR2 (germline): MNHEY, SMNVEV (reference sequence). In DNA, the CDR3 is TGTGCCAGCAGTCCGGCAGGCGCTCGGGCCAACGTCCTGACTTTC. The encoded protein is CASSPAGARANVLTF.

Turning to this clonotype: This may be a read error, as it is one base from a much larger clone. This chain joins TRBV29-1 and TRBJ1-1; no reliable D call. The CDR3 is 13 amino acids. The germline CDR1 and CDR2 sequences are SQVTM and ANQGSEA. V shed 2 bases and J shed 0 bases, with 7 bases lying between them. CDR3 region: CSVEPNMNTEAFF. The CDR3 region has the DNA TGCAGCGTTGAACCCAACATGAACACTGAAGCTTTCTTT.

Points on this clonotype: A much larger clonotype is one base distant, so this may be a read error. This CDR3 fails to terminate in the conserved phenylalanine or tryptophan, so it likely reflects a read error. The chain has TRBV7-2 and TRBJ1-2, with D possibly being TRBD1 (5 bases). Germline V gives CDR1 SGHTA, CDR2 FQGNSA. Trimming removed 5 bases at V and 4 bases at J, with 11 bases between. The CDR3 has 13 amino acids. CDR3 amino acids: CASSQHGAYGYTI. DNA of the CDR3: TGTGCCAGCAGCCAACACGGGGCCTATGGCTACACCATC.

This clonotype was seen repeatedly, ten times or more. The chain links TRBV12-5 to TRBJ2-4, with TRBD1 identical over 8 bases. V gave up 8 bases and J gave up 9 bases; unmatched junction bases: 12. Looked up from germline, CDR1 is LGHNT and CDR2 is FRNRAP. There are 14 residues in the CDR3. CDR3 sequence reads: CASHGQGPRGIQYF. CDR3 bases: TGTGCTAGTCACGGACAGGGCCCACGGGGCATTCAGTACTTC.

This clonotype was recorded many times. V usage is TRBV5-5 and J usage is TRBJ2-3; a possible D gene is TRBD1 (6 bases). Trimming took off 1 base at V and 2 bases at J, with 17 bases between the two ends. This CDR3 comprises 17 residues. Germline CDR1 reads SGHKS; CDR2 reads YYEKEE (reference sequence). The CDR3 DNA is TGTGCCAGCAGCTTGAGGATAACAGGGACGGTCACAGATACGCAGTATTTT. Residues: CASSLRITGTVTDTQYF.

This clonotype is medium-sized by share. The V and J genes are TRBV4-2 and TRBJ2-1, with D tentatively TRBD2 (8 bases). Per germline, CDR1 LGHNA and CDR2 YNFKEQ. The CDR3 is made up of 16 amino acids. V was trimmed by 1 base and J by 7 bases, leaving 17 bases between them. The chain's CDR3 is CASSQAGGGGWNEQFF. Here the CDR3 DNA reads TGTGCCAGCAGCCAAGCGGGAGGGGGCGGATGGAATGAGCAGTTCTTC.

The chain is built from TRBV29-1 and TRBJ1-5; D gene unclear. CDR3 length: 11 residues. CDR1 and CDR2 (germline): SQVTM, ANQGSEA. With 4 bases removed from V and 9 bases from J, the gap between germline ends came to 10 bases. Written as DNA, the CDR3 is TGCAGCGTTGGGTACCAATGGCCCCAGCATTTT. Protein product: CSVGYQWPQHF.

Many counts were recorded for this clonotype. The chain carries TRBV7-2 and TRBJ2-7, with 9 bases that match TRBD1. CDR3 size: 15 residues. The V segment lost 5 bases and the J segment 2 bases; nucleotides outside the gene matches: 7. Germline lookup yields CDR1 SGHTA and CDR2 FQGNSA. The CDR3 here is CASSPRGTGTYEQYF. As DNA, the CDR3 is TGTGCCAGCAGCCCACGCGGGACAGGGACCTACGAGCAGTACTTC.

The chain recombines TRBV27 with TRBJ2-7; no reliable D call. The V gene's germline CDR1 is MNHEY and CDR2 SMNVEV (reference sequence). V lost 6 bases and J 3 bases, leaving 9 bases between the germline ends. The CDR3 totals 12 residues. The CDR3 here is CASRSYFYEQYF. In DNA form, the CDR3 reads TGTGCCAGCAGAAGCTATTTCTACGAGCAGTACTTC.

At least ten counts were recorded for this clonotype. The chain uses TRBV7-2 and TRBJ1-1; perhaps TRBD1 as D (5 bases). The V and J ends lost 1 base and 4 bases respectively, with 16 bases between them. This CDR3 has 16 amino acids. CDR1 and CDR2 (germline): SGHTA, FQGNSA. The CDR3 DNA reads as TGTGCCAGCAGCTTAGAACCGAGGGTGAGGGGCACTGAAGCTTTCTTT. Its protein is CASSLEPRVRGTEAFF.

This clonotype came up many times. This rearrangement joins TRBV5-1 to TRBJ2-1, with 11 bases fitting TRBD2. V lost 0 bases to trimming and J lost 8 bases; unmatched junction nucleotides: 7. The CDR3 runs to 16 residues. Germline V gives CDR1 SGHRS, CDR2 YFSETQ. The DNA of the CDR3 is TGCGCCAGCAGCTTGGCACTAGCGGGAGTAGTGGATGAGCAGTTCTTC. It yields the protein CASSLALAGVVDEQFF.

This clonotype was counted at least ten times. The CDR3 nucleotides read TGCAGTGCTAGAGCGGGGGGCTCCTACAATGAGCAGTTCTTC. This encodes CSARAGGSYNEQFF. The chain has TRBV20-1 and TRBJ2-1; 7 nucleotides agree with TRBD2. Germline V gene lookup returns CDR1 DFQATT and CDR2 SNEGSKA (reference sequence). The length of the CDR3 is 14 residues. The junction had 0 bases not matched to a gene; V was cut back by 1 base and J by 0 bases.

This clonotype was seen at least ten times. This chain's CDR3 is CASSSPGTVGPEAFF. The CDR3 coding sequence is TGTGCCAGCAGCTCCCCCGGGACAGTCGGGCCTGAAGCTTTCTTT. The chain carries TRBV4-2 and TRBJ1-1; 7 bases match TRBD1. Trimming removed 5 bases from V and 6 bases from J; junction bases left unmatched: 12. CDR3 length equals 15 residues. Germline V gene data show CDR1 as LGHNA and CDR2 as YNFKEQ.

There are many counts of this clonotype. The CDR3: CASSLSGTGGNQPQHF. In DNA form, the CDR3 reads TGTGCCAGCAGTTTATCAGGGACAGGGGGCAATCAGCCCCAGCATTTT. V usage is TRBV28 and J usage is TRBJ1-5, with 10 nucleotides matching TRBD1. This CDR3 has 16 amino acids. The germline CDR1 and CDR2 sequences are MDHEN and SYDVKM. V was pared by 1 base and J by 2 bases, with 2 bases of the junction left unmatched.

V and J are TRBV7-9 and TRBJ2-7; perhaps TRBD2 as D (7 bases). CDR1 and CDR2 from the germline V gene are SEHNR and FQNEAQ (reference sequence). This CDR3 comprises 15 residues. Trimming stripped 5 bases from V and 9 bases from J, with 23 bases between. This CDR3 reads CASSAGGGAWYLQYF. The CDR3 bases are TGTGCCAGCAGCGCCGGCGGGGGCGCTTGGTATCTGCAGTACTTC.

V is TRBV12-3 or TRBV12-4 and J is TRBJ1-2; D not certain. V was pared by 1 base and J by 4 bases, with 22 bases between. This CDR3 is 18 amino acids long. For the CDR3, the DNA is TGTGCCAGCAGTTTAGTGGGCACCCAGGTCAAATACGGCTATGGCTACACCTTC. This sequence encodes CASSLVGTQVKYGYGYTF.

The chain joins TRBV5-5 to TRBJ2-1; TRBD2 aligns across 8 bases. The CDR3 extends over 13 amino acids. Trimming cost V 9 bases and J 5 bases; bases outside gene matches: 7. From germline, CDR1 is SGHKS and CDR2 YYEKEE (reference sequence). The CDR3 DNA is TGTGCCACCAGAAGGACTAGCCACAATGAGCAGTTCTTC. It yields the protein CATRRTSHNEQFF.

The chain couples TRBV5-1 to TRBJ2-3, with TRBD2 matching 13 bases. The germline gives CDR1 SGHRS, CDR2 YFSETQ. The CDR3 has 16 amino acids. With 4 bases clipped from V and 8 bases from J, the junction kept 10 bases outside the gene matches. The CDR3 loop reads CASSQEGTSGAPTQYF. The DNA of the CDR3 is TGCGCCAGCAGCCAGGAGGGGACTAGCGGGGCGCCTACGCAGTATTTT. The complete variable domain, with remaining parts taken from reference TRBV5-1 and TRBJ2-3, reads KAGVTQTPRYLIKTRGQQVTLSCSPISGHRSVSWYQQTPGQGLQFLFEYFSETQRNKGNFPGRFSGRQFSNSRSEMNVSTLELGDSALYLCASSQEGTSGAPTQYFGPGTRLTVL.